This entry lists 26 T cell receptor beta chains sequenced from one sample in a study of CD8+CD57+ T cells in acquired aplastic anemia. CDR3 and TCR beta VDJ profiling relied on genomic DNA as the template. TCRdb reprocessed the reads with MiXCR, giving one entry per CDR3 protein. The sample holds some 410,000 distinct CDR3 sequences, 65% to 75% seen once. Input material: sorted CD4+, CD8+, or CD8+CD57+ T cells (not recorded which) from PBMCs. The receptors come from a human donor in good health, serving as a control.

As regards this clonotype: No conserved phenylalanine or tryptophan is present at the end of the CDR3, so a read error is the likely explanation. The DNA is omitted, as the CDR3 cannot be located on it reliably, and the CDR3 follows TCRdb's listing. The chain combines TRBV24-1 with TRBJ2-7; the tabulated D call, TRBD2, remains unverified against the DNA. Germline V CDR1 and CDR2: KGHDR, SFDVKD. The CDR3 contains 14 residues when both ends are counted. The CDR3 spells CATSESNRGLHFGN.

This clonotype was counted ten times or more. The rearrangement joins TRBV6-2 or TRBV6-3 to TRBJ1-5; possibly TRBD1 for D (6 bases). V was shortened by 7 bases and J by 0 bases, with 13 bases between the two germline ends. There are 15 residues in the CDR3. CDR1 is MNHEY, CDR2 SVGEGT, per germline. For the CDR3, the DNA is TGTGCCAGCAAGCGGGACAACAATAGCAATCAGCCCCAGCATTTT. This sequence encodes CASKRDNNSNQPQHF.

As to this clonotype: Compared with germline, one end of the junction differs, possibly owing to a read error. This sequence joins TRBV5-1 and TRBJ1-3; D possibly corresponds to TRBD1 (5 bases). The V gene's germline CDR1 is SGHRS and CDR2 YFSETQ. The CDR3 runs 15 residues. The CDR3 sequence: CASSQGGSSGNTIYF. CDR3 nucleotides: TGTGCCAGCAGTCAGGGCGGGAGCTCTGGAAACACCATATATTTT.

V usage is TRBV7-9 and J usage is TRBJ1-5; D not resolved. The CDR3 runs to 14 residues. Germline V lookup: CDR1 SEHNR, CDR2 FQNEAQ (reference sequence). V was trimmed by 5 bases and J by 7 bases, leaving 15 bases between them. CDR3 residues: CASSLGPPAQPQHF. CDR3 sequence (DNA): TGTGCCAGCAGCCTCGGACCCCCGGCCCAGCCCCAGCATTTT.

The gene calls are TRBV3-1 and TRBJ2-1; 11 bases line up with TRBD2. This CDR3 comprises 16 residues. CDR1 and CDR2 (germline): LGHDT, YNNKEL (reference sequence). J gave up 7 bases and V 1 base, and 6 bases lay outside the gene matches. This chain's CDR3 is CASSQGSSGGKNEQFF. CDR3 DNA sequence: TGTGCCAGCAGCCAAGGTTCTAGCGGGGGGAAAAATGAGCAGTTCTTC.

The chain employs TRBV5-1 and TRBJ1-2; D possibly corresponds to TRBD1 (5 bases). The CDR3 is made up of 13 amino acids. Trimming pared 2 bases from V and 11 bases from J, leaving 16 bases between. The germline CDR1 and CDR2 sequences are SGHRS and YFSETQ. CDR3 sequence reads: CASSLQPSTDYTF. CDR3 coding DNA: TGCGCCAGCAGCTTACAGCCCTCGACAGATTACACCTTC.

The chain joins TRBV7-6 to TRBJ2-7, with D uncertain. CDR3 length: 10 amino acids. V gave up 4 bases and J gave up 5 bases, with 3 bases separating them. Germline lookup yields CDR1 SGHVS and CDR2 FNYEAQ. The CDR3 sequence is CASSSDEQYF. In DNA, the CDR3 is TGTGCCAGCAGCTCAGACGAGCAGTACTTC.

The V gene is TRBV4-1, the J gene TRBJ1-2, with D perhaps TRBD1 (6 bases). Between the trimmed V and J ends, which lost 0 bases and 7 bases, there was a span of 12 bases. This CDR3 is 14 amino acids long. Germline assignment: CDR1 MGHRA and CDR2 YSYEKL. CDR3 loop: CASSQDMGAVGYTF. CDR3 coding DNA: TGCGCCAGCAGCCAAGATATGGGGGCCGTTGGCTACACCTTC.

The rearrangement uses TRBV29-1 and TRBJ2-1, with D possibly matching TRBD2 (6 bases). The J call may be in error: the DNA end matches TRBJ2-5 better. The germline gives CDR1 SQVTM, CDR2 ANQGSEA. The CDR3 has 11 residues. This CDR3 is CSGWREETQYF. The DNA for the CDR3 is TGCAGCGGTTGGAGGGAGGAGACCCAGTACTTC.

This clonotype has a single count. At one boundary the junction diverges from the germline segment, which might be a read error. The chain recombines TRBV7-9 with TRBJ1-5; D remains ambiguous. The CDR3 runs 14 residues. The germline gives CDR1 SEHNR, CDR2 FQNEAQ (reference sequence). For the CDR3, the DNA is TGTGCCAGCAGCTTCCAGAGAGAGAGCTCCTACGAGCAGTTT. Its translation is CASSFQRESSYEQF.

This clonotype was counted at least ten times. CDR3 in DNA: TGCAGTGCTAGAGATCTAGGACAGGGCTACGAGCAGTACTTC. Translating it yields CSARDLGQGYEQYF. The gene calls are TRBV20-1 and TRBJ2-7; 8 bases align to TRBD1. From germline, CDR1 is DFQATT and CDR2 SNEGSKA (reference sequence). This CDR3 spans 14 amino acids. The V gene end was trimmed by 0 bases and the J gene end by 3 bases; junction bases not matched to a gene: 4.

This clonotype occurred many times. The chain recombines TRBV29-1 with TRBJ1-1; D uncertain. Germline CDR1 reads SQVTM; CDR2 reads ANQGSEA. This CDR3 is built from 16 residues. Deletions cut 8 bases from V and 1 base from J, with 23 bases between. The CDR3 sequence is CSTYGVWNFGNTEAFF. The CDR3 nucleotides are TGCAGCACCTACGGGGTTTGGAATTTCGGGAACACTGAAGCTTTCTTT.

CDR3 loop: CASSQADRATNEKLFF. DNA for the CDR3: TGTGCCAGCAGCCAAGCCGACAGGGCAACTAATGAAAAACTGTTTTTT. The chain employs TRBV13 and TRBJ1-4; 7 bases are shared with TRBD1. V lost 5 bases, J lost 0 bases, and 6 bases stayed unmatched. Germline V gene lookup returns CDR1 PRHDT and CDR2 FYEKMQ (reference sequence). This CDR3 has 16 amino acids.

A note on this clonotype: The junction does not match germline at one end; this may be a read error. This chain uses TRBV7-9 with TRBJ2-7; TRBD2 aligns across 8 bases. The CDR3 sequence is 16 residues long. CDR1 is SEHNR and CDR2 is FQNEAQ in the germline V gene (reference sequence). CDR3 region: CASSFSLAEACYEQYF. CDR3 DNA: TGCGCCAGCAGCTTCTCACTAGCGGAGGCCTGCTACGAGCAGTACTTC. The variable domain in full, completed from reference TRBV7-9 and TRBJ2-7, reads DTGVSQNPRHKITKRGQNVTFRCDPISEHNRLYWYRQTLGQGPEFLTYFQNEAQLEKSRLLSDRFSAERPKGSFSTLEIQRTEQGDSAMYLCASSFSLAEACYEQYFGPGTRLTVT.

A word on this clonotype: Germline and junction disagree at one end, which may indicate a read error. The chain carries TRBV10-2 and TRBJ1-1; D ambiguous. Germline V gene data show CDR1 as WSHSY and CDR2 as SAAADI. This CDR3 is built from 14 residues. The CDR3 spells CASIVGVGNAEAFF. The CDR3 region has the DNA TGCGCCAGCATTGTCGGCGTGGGGAACGCTGAAGCTTTCTTT.

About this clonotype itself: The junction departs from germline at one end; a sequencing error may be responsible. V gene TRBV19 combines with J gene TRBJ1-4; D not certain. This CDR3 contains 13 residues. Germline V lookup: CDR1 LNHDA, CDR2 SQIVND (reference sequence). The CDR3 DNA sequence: TGTGCCAGTAGTATTGTGAGCGATGAAAAACTGTTCTTT. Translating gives CASSIVSDEKLFF.

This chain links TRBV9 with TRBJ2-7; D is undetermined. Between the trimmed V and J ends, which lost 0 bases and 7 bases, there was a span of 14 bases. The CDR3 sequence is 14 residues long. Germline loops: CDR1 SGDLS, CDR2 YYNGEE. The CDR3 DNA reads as TGTGCCAGCAGCGTAGGTGGCGTTTCTTGGGAGCAGTACTTC. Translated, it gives CASSVGGVSWEQYF.

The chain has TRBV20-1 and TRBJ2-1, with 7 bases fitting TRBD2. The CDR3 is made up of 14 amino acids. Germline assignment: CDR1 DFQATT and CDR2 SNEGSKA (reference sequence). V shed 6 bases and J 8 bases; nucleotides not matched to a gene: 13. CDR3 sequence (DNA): TGCAGTGCCATTAGCCCGGGAGGTTACGATGAGCAGTTCTTC. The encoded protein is CSAISPGGYDEQFF.

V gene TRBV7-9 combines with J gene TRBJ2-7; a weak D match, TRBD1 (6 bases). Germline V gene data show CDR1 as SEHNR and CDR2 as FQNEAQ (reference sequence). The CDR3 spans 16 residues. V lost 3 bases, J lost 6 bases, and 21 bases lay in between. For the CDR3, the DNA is TGTGCCAGCAGCTTGGCCAGGGACACGGTCACGGGCGAGCAGTACTTC. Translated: CASSLARDTVTGEQYF.

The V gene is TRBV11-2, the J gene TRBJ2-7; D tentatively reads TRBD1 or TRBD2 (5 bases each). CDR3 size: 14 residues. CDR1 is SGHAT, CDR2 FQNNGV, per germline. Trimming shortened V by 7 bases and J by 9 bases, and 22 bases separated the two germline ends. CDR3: CASIPGLARAAQYF. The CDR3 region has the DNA TGTGCCAGCATCCCAGGGCTAGCAAGAGCGGCGCAGTACTTC.

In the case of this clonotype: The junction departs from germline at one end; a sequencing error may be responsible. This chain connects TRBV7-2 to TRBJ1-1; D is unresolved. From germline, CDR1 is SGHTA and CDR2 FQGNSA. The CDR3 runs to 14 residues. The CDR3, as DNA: TGTGCCAGCAGCTTAGGTCTGGCTCAGCCTGAACATTTTTTT. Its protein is CASSLGLAQPEHFF. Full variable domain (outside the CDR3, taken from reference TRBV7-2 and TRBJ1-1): GAGVSQSPSNKVTEKGKDVELRCDPISGHTALYWYRQSLGQGLEFLIYFQGNSAPDKSGLPSDRFSAERTGGSVSTLTIQRTQQEDSAVYLCASSLGLAQPEHFFGQGTRLTVV.

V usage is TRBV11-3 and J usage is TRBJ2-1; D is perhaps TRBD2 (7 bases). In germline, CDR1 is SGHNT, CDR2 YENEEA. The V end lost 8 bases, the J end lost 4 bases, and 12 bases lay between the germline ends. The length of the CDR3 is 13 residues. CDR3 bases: TGTGCCAGCCAGGGGAGGGGTTACAATGAGCAGTTCTTC. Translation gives CASQGRGYNEQFF.

The CDR3 sequence is CASSRARQGASNSPLHF. The CDR3 DNA is TGTGCCAGCAGCCGAGCCCGACAGGGGGCTTCGAATTCACCCCTCCACTTT. The rearrangement links TRBV11-3 to TRBJ1-6; TRBD1 matches 10 bases. The CDR3 consists of 17 residues. The trim removed 5 bases at V and 7 bases at J, leaving 11 bases unmatched. Germline V gene sequence: CDR1 SGHNT, CDR2 YENEEA.

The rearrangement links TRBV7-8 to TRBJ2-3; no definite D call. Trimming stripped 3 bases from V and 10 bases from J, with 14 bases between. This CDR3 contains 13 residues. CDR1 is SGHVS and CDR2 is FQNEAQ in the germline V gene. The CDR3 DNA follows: TGTGCCAGCAGCTTGTATGGTTCGGATGCGCAGTATTTT. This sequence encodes CASSLYGSDAQYF.

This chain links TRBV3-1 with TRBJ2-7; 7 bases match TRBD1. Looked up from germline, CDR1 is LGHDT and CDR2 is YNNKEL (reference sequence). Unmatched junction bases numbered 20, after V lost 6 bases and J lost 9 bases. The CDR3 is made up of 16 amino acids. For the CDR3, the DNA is TGTGCCAGCAGTTACTCGAGGTCAGGACAGGCCTTTCGGCAGTACTTC. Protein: CASSYSRSGQAFRQYF.

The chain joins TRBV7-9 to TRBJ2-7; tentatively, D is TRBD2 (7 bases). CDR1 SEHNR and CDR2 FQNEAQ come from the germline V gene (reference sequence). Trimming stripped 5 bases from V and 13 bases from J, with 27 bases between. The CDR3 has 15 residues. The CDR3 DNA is TGTGCCAGCAGCGGGGGGGCACCAGCCTCCTATGGCTACTACTTC. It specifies CASSGGAPASYGYYF.